This record looks at one T cell receptor (beta chain) sequence and its context. Its antigen remains unknown. The record originates from a study of cytomegalovirus exposure and HLA in healthy donors. The V gene end was trimmed by 4 bases and the J gene end by 3 bases; junction bases not matched to a gene: 2. The CDR3 runs 14 residues. CDR1 is SGHRS, CDR2 YFSETQ, per germline. Broader study findings: Later analysis demonstrated an association between a missense DCLRE1C variant and TCR beta V- and J-gene trimming. An analysis that was carried out later associated approximately 17,000 TCR beta sequences with HLA alleles at 0.05 false discovery rate.

The PCR employed 60 Vbeta primers together with 13 Jbeta primers. Data came from immunoSEQ multiplex PCR; TCRdb stores just in-frame clones and leaves some out. The sample contains fewer than 250,000 clones, about 85% of which appear only once. Sampled while nominally healthy, donors likely had unrecorded immune exposures. Sequenced input: PBMCs. The receptor was isolated from a boy aged 2 to 9 in good health and CMV-seronegative. The chain carries TRBV5-1 and TRBJ1-2, with 11 bases fitting TRBD1. The CDR3 DNA sequence: TGCGCCAGCAGCCGGACAGGGGGCGACTATGGCTACACCTTC. This encodes CASSRTGGDYGYTF.